The subject of this entry is one T cell receptor beta chain. In this sample, this clonotype turned up many times. The antigen it binds to is not known. No much larger clone exists at a distance of one base, and base qualities are not known. All donors were healthy Caucasians. Three pairs of female monozygotic twins, all aged about 18 to 30 years, were included in the twin cohort. Peripheral blood mononuclear cells were the source from which RNA for the TCR libraries was isolated. The data were taken from a study of identical twins (dated by TCRdb to 2016 to 2017). For context, the study as a whole: The study deep-sequenced TCR alpha and beta repertoires from monozygotic twins, unrelated adults of various ages and cord blood to test whether fetal clonotypes persist. To rule out contamination, the twin experiments were replicated at different times with different library preparation protocols. What the authors observed across the whole study: In monozygotic twins, out-of-frame TCR alpha sharing was systematically underestimated by recombination models, although the models agreed with sharing between unrelated individuals. Abundant cord blood beta clonotypes had fewer insertions, young adult naive repertoires showed a similar but weaker trend, and memory repertoires showed no such trend. Excess twin sharing in beta out-of-frame sequences was weaker because fewer shared sequences lowered the signal-to-noise ratio. Compared with coincidental sharing between unrelated individuals, out-of-frame TCR alpha sequences shared between twins had an excess of sequences with low generation probability. Invariant T cells such as MAIT and iNKT could partly confound zero-insertion analyses, though diverse VJ usage argued against this for most clonotypes. Because the same donors could not be followed over many years, conclusions were based on cross-sectional statistical analysis.

Library construction relied on 5' RACE. Sequencer: Illumina HiSeq 2000. A universal primer binding site was added through template switching, and the final cDNA carried a unique molecular identifier so that TCR cDNA molecules could be counted accurately. Specific primers in the conserved constant-segment region were used to synthesize first-strand cDNA for TCR alpha and beta chains. Each cDNA library was double barcoded, with a SMART-Mk sample barcode plus Illumina barcodes, to control for contamination. TruSeq adapter sequences along with Illumina sample barcodes were introduced in two successive PCR steps. The Illumina HiSeq platform was used with custom primers to sequence TCR alpha and beta cDNA libraries. Concerning the study's data processing: MiGEC processed the raw reads to extract unique molecular identifiers, while MiXCR was used to determine the CDR3 positions. For each individual, recombination models were inferred using an EM algorithm with the repgenHMM and IGoR tools. Shared clonotypes were analyzed with the tcR package in R, and sharing was normalized by the product of cloneset sizes. To study raw recombination without the effects of thymic and clonal selection, out-of-frame nonproductive sequences were analyzed. TCRdb reprocessing: public reads trimmed at Q25 with fastp, clones called with MiXCR, in-frame beta chains kept. Rows matching on CDR3 protein sequence are summarized as one entry with the most common DNA and genes. TCRdb, rather than the study authors, made the V and J calls. The sample table lists about 700,000 distinct CDR3 sequences, 8.5% to 9% of them with a count of one. The ten largest clones represent approximately 0.96% of the sample.

The sample also formed part of further work on yellow fever vaccine responses in identical twins. From the second report: According to the authors, in identical twins the way T cells responded to vaccination appeared partly convergent and partly personalized. The study precisely tracked vaccine-responding T cell clones in identical twins.

Input material: PBMCs. The origin of this receptor is a young woman in good health.

The sequenced DNA is TGCGCCAGCAGCAGGACAGGGGAGGGGAACACCGGGGAGCTGTTTTTT. Its product reads: CASSRTGEGNTGELFF. The chain joins TRBV4-3 to TRBJ2-2; TRBD1 agrees with 9 junctional bases. After removal of 5 bases from V and 1 base from J, the junction retains 5 bases not matched to a gene. From the cysteine through the phenylalanine, the CDR3 covers 16 amino acids. The sequence is cut down to CDR3 DNA, 48 bases in frame from base 1. The germline V gene supplies CDR1 LGHNA and CDR2 YSLEER.